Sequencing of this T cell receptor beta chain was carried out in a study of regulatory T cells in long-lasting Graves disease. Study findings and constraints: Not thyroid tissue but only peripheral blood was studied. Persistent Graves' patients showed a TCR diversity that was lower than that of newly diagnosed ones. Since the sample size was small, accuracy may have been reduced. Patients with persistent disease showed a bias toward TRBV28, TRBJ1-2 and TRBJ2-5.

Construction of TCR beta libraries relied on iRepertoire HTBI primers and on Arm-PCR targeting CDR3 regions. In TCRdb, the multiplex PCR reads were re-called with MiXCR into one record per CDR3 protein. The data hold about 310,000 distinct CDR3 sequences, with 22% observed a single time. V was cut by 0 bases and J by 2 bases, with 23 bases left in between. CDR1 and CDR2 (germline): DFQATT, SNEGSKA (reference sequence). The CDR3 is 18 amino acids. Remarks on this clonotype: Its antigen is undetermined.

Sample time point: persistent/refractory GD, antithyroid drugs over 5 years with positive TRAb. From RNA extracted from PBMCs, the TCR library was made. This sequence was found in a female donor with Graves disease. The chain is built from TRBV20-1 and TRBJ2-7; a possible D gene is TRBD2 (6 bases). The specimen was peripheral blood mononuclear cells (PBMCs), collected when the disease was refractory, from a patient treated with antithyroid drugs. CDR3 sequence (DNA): TGCAGTGCTAGAGACCCCAAAAACAGCGGGCGAGGAGCCTACGAGCAGTACTTC. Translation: CSARDPKNSGRGAYEQYF.